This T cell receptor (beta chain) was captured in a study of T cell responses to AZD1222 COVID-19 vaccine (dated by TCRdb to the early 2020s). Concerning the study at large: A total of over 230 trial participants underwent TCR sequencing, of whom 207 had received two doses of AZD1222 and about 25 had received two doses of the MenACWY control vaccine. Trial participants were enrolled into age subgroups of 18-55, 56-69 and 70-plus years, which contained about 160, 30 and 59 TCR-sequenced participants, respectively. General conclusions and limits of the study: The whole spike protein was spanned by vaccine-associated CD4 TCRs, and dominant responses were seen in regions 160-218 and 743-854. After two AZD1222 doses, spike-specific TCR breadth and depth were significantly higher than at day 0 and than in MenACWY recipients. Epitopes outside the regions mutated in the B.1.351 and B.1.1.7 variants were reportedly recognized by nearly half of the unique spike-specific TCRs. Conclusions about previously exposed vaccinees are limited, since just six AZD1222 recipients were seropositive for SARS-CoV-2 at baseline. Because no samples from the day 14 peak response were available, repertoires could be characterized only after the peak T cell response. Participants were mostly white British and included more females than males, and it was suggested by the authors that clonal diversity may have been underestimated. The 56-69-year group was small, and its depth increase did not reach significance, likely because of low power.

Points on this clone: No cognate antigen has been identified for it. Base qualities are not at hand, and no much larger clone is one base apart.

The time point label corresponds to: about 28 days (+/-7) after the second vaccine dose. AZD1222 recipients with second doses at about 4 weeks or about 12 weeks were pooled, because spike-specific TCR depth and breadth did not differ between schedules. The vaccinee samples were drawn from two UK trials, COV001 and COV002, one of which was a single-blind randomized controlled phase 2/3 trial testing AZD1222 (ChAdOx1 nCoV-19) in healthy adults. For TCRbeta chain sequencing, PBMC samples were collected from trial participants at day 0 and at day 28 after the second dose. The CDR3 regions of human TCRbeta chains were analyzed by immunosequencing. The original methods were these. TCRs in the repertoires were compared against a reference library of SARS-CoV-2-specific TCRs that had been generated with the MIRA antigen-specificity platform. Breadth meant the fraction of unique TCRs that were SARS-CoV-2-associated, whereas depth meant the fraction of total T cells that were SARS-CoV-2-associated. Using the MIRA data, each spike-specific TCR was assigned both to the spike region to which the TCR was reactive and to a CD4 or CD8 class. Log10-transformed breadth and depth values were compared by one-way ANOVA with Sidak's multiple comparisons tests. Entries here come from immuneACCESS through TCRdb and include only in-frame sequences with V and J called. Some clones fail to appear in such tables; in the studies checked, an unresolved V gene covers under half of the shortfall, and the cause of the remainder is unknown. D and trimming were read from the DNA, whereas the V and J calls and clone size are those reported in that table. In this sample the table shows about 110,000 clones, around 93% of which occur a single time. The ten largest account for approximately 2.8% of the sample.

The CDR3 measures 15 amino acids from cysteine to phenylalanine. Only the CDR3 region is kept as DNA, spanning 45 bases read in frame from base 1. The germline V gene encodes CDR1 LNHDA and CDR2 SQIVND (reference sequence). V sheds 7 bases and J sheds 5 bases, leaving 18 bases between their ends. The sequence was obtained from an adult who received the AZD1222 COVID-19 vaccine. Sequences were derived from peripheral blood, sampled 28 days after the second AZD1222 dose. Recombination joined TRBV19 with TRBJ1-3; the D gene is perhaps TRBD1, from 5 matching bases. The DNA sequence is TGTGCCAGTAATAACCAGGGTTTTTCGCGAAACACCATATATTTT. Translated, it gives CASNNQGFSRNTIYF.